This T cell receptor (beta chain) was sequenced for a study of early T cells in non-severe SARS-CoV-2 infection. Study details: The input, bulk RNA from unsorted whole blood, was sequenced, and chains were unpaired. General observations from the study: Using VDJdb, the matching emphasized anti-spike CD8 responses while missing private and CD4 specificities.

Germline CDR1 KGHDR, CDR2 SFDVKD. CDR3 length equals 12 residues. V dropped 6 bases and J dropped 7 bases, with 11 bases sitting between them. The protocol attached unique molecular identifiers to individual cDNA molecules. One entry per CDR3 protein, called by TCRdb with MiXCR from the 5' RACE reads. The table includes approximately 80,000 distinct CDR3 sequences, about an eighth detected once. On this clonotype: Its cognate antigen is unknown.

The chain links TRBV24-1 to TRBJ1-1; D remains unclear. Sequencing input: whole blood. The origin of this receptor is an adult who was a healthcare worker with PCR-confirmed SARS-CoV-2 infection or an uninfected control (not recorded which). CDR3 bases: TGTGCCACCAGTCCCGGATGGGGTGAAGCTTTCTTT. This translates into CATSPGWGEAFF.